Listed below are T cell receptor beta chains from one sample, sequenced in a study of T cells in Graves' hyperthyroidism and ophthalmopathy. TCRdb passed the multiplex PCR reads through MiXCR, listing each CDR3 protein once. The table shows roughly 840,000 distinct CDR3 sequences, with around 38% occurring only once. Sequenced input: blood. These receptors all stem from a man aged 18 to 30 with Graves' hyperthyroidism. Both conserved end residues are part of each CDR3. The order of the fields is D gene, V gene, J gene, clone size, CDR3 protein, CDR3 DNA. A D gene is named only where the DNA matches it firmly. Only part of the rows carry a size: once, few, many, or a class if the clone is expanded.

>.|TRBV7-9|TRBJ2-6|many
CASSYLRLSGANVLTF
TGTGCCAGCAGCTACCTCAGGCTCTCTGGGGCCAACGTCCTGACTTTC
>TRBD1|TRBV12-3/TRBV12-4|TRBJ1-2|many
CASSGTGYGYTF
TGTGCCAGCAGCGGGACAGGGTATGGCTACACCTTC
>TRBD2|TRBV10-2|TRBJ2-5|.
CASSPRASGNQETQYF
TGTGCCAGCTCACCAAGGGCTAGCGGGAACCAAGAGACCCAGTACTTC
>.|TRBV6-5|TRBJ2-7|.
CASSFRHYYEQYF
TGTGCCAGCAGTTTCCGACATTACTACGAGCAGTACTTC
>.|TRBV7-9|TRBJ2-2|.
CASSLTQGLDLTGELFF
TGTGCCAGCAGCTTAACACAGGGACTTGACCTCACCGGGGAGCTGTTTTTT
>TRBD2|TRBV7-9|TRBJ2-2|.
CASSLKPASGSQTGELFF
TGTGCCAGCAGCCTTAAACCGGCTAGCGGGAGTCAAACCGGGGAGCTGTTTTTT
>TRBD1|TRBV5-1|TRBJ2-7|few
CASGPPGGQDEQYF
TGCGCCAGCGGGCCCCCAGGGGGACAGGACGAGCAGTACTTC
>.|TRBV7-9|TRBJ2-7|.
CASSAQQGSYEQYF
TGTGCCAGCAGCGCGCAACAGGGCTCCTACGAGCAGTACTTC
>.|TRBV3-1|TRBJ1-2|few
CASSQTIYGYTF
TGTGCCAGCAGCCAGACGATCTATGGCTACACCTTC
>TRBD1|TRBV29-1|TRBJ2-1|.
CSVEHARAGGEQFF
TGCAGCGTTGAACATGCGCGAGCAGGGGGTGAGCAGTTCTTC
>.|TRBV19|TRBJ1-1|many
CASSTSGTLNTEAFF
TGTGCCAGTAGTACGTCCGGGACATTGAACACTGAAGCTTTCTTT
>.|TRBV19|TRBJ1-1|many
CASRHQGSEAFF
TGTGCCAGTAGACATCAGGGTTCTGAAGCTTTCTTT
>.|TRBV5-1|TRBJ1-1|.
CASSISRNTEALF
TGCGCCAGCAGTATCAGTCGGAACACTGAAGCTCTCTTT
>.|TRBV13|TRBJ2-5|many
CASSSPPVQETQYF
TGTGCCAGCAGCTCGCCACCAGTCCAAGAGACCCAGTACTTC
>.|TRBV29-1|TRBJ2-6|.
CSVDLTGSHTEAF
TGCAGCGTTGACCTTACAGGGAGCCACACTGAAGCTTTC
>TRBD2|TRBV15|TRBJ2-7|many
CATSVSGTYEQYF
TGTGCCACCAGCGTTAGCGGGACTTACGAGCAGTACTTC
>TRBD1|TRBV7-9|TRBJ2-5|.
CASSLTGTPTFQETQYF
TGTGCCAGCAGCCTGACAGGGACACCCACTTTCCAAGAGACCCAGTACTTC
>.|TRBV29-1|TRBJ2-5|.
CSVEEGRRLSFGSGTQYF
.
>TRBD2|TRBV29-1|TRBJ2-5|.
CSVVLAGLAEETQYF
TGCAGCGTTGTTCTAGCGGGACTCGCTGAAGAGACCCAGTACTTC
>TRBD1|TRBV7-9|TRBJ2-7|few
CASSPTGGFHEQYF
TGTGCCAGCAGTCCGACAGGGGGCTTCCACGAGCAGTACTTC
>.|TRBV20-1|TRBJ2-5|few
CSASKQGKETQYF
TGCAGTGCGAGCAAGCAGGGTAAAGAGACCCAGTACTTC
>.|TRBV29-1|TRBJ2-2|.
CSVEDRRTGELFF
TGCAGCGTTGAAGATCGAAGGACCGGGGAGCTGTTTTTT
>.|TRBV20-1|TRBJ2-5|many
CSVRTAQETQYF
TGCAGTGTCAGGACCGCCCAAGAGACCCAGTACTTC
>TRBD2|TRBV28|TRBJ2-7|.
CASRTRDYSHEQYF
TGTGCCAGCAGAACCCGGGACTACTCCCACGAGCAGTACTTC
>.|TRBV5-1|TRBJ2-5|.
CASSLAANQETQYF
TGCGCCAGCAGCTTGGCCGCGAATCAAGAGACCCAGTACTTC
>.|TRBV9|TRBJ2-5|few
CASSWGPGETQYF
TGTGCCAGCAGTTGGGGTCCGGGGGAGACCCAGTACTTC
>.|TRBV10-3|TRBJ2-7|.
CAISEGAHEQYF
TGTGCCATCAGTGAAGGTGCCCACGAGCAGTACTTC
>.|TRBV12-3/TRBV12-4|TRBJ1-1|many
CASSLADAEAFF
TGTGCCAGCAGTTTAGCGGACGCTGAAGCTTTCTTT
>.|TRBV24-1|TRBJ2-5|few
CATSDLRENVETQYF
TGTGCCACCAGTGATTTGCGAGAAAATGTAGAGACCCAGTACTTC
>.|TRBV9|TRBJ2-7|.
CASSPRQFQLPSYEQYF
TGTGCCAGCAGCCCTCGCCAGTTCCAGCTCCCCTCCTACGAGCAGTACTTC
>TRBD1|TRBV7-3|TRBJ1-4|.
CASSYNPGQTNEKLFF
TGTGCCAGCAGTTACAACCCGGGACAGACTAATGAAAAACTGTTTTTT
>.|TRBV7-2|TRBJ1-5|few
CASSLNGGSNQPQHF
TGTGCCAGCAGCTTAAACGGGGGGAGCAATCAGCCCCAGCATTTT
>.|TRBV20-1|TRBJ2-5|many
CSASGRGYQETQYF
TGCAGTGCTAGTGGAAGGGGGTACCAAGAGACCCAGTACTTC
>.|TRBV7-9|TRBJ1-1|few
CASSLVGGTDTEAFF
TGTGCCAGCAGCTTAGTCGGGGGGACGGACACTGAAGCTTTCTTT
>.|TRBV10-1|TRBJ2-7|many
CASSESGSGDEQYF
TGCGCCAGCAGTGAGTCGGGCAGTGGAGACGAGCAGTACTTC
>.|TRBV7-8|TRBJ1-5|few
CASSLGGNVGPQHF
TGTGCCAGCAGCTTAGGTGGGAACGTGGGGCCCCAGCATTTT
>.|TRBV4-3|TRBJ1-4|.
CASSHGTRGTNEKLFF
TGCGCCAGCAGCCATGGGACTCGGGGTACTAATGAAAAACTGTTTTTT
>.|TRBV9|TRBJ2-7|.
CASSNILTGEQYF
TGTGCCAGCAGCAATATCCTTACCGGGGAGCAGTACTTC
>.|TRBV12-5|TRBJ2-7|.
CASGSHYSRF
TGTGCTAGTGGTTCCCATTATTCCCGTTTC
>.|TRBV7-9|TRBJ1-2|.
CASSQAGTHSSYTF
TGCGCCAGCAGCCAAGCCGGGACCCATTCAAGCTACACCTTC
>.|TRBV6-1|TRBJ1-1|.
CASSGRQATEAFF
TGTGCCAGCAGTGGGCGACAAGCCACTGAAGCTTTCTTT
>TRBD1|TRBV7-2|TRBJ2-7|once
CASSFDRGQLF
TGTGCCAGCAGCTTCGACAGGGGGCAGTTATTC
>.|TRBV5-1|TRBJ1-1|few
CASSPNEGVPTEAFF
TGCGCCAGCAGCCCCAATGAGGGGGTACCCACTGAAGCTTTCTTT